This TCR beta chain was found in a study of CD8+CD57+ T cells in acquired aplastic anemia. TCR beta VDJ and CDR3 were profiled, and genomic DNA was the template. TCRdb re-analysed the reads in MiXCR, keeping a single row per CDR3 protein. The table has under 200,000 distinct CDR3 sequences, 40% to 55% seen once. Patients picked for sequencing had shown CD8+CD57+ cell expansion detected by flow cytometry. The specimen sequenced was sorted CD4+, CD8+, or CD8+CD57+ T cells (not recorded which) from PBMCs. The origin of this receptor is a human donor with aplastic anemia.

This CDR3 reads CSATGANYNEQFF. CDR3 DNA: TGCAGTGCTACCGGAGCTAATTACAATGAGCAGTTCTTC. V and J are TRBV20-1 and TRBJ2-1; D is undetermined. V was cut by 4 bases and J by 4 bases, with 11 bases left in between. This CDR3 is built from 13 residues. Germline V lookup: CDR1 DFQATT, CDR2 SNEGSKA (reference sequence).